The source of this TCR beta chain is a study of human T cells and chemical hapten exposure. The ends lost 2 bases at V and 4 bases at J; junction bases unmatched: 8. The CDR3 contains 16 residues. Germline CDR1 reads SGHTA; CDR2 reads FQGNSA. TCRdb itself ran the RACE reads through MiXCR, one entry per CDR3 protein. The repertoire holds some 79,000 distinct CDR3 sequences, with roughly a tenth as singletons. This clonotype was counted between two and nine times. This sample's time point: patch test 2, 6 weeks after DPC sensitization. The treatment is: therapeutic diphenylcyclopropenone sensitization with weekly scalp DPC.

The chain couples TRBV7-2 to TRBJ2-3; 8 nucleotides match TRBD2. The input for sequencing was whole blood, taken in connection with sensitization to the hapten diphenylcyclopropenone (DPC). The receptor comes from a woman aged 50 to 65 with alopecia areata. Some clones in this sample may be carry-over from other donors' samples. This chain's CDR3 is CASSLNQAGGPDTQYF. CDR3 DNA: TGTGCCAGCAGCTTAAATCAGGCGGGAGGCCCAGATACGCAGTATTTT.